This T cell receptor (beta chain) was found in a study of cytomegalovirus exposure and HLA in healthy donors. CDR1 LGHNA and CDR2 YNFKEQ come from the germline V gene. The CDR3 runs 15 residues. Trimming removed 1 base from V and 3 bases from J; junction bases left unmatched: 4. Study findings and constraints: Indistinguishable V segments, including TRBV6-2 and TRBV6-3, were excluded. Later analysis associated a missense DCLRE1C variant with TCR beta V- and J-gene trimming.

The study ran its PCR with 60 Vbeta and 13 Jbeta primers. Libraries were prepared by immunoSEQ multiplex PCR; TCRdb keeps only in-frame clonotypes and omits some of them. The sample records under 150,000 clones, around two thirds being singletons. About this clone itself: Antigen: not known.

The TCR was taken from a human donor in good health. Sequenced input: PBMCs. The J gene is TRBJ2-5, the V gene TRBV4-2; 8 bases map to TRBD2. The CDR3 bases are TGTGCCAGCAGCCAAGGGGGAGCGGGGGAAGAGACCCAGTACTTC. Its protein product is CASSQGGAGEETQYF.